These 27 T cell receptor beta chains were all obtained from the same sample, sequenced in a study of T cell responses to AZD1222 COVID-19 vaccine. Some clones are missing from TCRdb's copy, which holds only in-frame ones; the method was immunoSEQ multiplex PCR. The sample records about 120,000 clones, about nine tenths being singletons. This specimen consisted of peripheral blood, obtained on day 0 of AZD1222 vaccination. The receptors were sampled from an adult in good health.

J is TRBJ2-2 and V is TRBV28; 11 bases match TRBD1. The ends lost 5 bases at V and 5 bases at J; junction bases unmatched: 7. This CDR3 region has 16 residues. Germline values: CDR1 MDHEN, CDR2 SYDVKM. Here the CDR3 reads CASSRWTGGDTGELFF. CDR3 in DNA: TGTGCCAGCAGTCGTTGGACAGGGGGCGATACCGGGGAGCTGTTTTTT.

The CDR3 bases are TGCGCCAGCAGCTCGGTCCCATCAGGGGGGTTCTCTAACACTGAAGCTTTCTTT. Encoded protein: CASSSVPSGGFSNTEAFF. This chain connects TRBV5-1 to TRBJ1-1; 7 positions agree with TRBD1. V gave up 3 bases and J gave up 2 bases; unmatched junction bases: 16. Germline V gives CDR1 SGHRS, CDR2 YFSETQ. This CDR3 spans 18 amino acids. The complete variable domain, with remaining parts taken from reference TRBV5-1 and TRBJ1-1, reads KAGVTQTPRYLIKTRGQQVTLSCSPISGHRSVSWYQQTPGQGLQFLFEYFSETQRNKGNFPGRFSGRQFSNSRSEMNVSTLELGDSALYLCASSSVPSGGFSNTEAFFGQGTRLTVV.

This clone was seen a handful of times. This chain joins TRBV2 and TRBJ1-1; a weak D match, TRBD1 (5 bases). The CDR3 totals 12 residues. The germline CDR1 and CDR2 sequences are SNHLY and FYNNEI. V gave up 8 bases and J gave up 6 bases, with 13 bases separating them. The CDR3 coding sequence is TGTGCCAGCCTCGAGGTGGGGGCTGAAGCTTTCTTT. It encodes CASLEVGAEAFF.

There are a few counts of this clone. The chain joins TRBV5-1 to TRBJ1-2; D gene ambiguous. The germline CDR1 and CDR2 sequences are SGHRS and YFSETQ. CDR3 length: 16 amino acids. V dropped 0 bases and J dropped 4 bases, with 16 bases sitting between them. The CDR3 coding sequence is TGCGCCAGCAGCTTGGCCGGAGGATTTAGTGGCTATGGCTACACCTTC. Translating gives CASSLAGGFSGYGYTF.

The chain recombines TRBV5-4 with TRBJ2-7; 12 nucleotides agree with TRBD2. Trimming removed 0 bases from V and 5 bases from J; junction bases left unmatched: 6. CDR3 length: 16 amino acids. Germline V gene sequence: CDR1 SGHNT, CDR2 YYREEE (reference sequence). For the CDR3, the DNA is TGTGCCAGCAGCTTGGCCCCTAGCGGGAGGGCCCACGAGCAGTACTTC. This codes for CASSLAPSGRAHEQYF.

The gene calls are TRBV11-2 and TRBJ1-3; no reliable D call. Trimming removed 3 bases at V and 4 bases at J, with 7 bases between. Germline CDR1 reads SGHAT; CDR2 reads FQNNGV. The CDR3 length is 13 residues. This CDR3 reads CASSFHWGNTIYF. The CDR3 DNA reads TGTGCCAGCAGCTTTCACTGGGGAAACACCATATATTTT.

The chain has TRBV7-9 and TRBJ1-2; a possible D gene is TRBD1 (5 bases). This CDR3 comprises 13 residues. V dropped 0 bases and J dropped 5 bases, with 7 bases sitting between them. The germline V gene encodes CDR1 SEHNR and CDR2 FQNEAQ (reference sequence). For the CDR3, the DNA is TGTGCCAGCAGCTTAGCGTCAGGGTATGGCTACACCTTC. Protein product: CASSLASGYGYTF.

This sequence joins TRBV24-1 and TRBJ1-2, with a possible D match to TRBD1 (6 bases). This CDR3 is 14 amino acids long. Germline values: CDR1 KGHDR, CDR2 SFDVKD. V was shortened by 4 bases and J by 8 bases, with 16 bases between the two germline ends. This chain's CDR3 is CATSDSAGAWGYTF. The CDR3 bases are TGTGCCACCAGTGACTCGGCGGGGGCGTGGGGCTACACCTTC.

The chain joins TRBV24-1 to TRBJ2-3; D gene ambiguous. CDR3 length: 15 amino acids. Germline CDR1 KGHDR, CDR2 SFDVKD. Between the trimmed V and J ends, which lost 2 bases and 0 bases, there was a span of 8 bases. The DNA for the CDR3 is TGTGCCACCAGTGATTCCCAAAGGAGCACAGATACGCAGTATTTT. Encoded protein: CATSDSQRSTDTQYF.

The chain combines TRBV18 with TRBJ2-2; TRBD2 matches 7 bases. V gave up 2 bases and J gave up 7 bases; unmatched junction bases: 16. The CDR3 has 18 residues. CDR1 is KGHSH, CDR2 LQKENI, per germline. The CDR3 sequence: CASSPGPTGGSGSGELFF. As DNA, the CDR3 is TGTGCCAGCTCACCAGGCCCTACGGGCGGGAGTGGCAGCGGGGAGCTGTTTTTT.

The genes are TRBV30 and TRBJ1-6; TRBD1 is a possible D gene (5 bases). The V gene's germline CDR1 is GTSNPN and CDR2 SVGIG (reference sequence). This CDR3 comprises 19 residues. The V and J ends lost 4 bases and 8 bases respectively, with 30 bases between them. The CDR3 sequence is CAWKGIAMAGLVGDSPLHF. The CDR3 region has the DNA TGTGCCTGGAAGGGGATAGCTATGGCAGGACTCGTTGGGGATTCACCCCTCCACTTT.

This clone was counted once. The CDR3 DNA is TGTGCCAGCAGCGTAGTCCCCATCCTAGCGGGACCATGGGATACGCAGTATTTT. It yields the protein CASSVVPILAGPWDTQYF. The chain recombines TRBV9 with TRBJ2-3; 9 bases align to TRBD2. Trimming cost V 0 bases and J 6 bases; bases outside gene matches: 14. This CDR3 is built from 18 residues. Germline CDR1 SGDLS, CDR2 YYNGEE.

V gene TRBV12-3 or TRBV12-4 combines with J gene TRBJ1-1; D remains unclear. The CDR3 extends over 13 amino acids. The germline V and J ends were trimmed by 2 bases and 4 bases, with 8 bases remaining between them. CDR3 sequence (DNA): TGTGCCAGCAGTTTATCCTCGGTCACTGAAGCTTTCTTT. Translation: CASSLSSVTEAFF.

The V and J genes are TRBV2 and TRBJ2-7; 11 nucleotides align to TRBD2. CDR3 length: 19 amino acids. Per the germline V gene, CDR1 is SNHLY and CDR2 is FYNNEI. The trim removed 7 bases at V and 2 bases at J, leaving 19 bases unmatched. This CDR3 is CASISARLAGGKVTYEQYF. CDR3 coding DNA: TGTGCCAGCATCAGCGCTCGTCTAGCGGGAGGTAAGGTGACCTACGAGCAGTACTTC. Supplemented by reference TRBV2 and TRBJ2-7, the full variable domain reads EPEVTQTPSHQVTQMGQEVILRCVPISNHLYFYWYRQILGQKVEFLVSFYNNEISEKSEIFDDQFSVERPDGSNFTLKIRSTKLEDSAMYFCASISARLAGGKVTYEQYFGPGTRLTVT.

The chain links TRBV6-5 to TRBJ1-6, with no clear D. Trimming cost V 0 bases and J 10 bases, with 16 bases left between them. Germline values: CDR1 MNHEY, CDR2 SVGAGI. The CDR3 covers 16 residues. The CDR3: CASSYSISGSRSPLHF. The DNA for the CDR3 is TGTGCCAGCAGTTACTCTATCTCTGGCTCTCGGTCACCCCTCCACTTT.

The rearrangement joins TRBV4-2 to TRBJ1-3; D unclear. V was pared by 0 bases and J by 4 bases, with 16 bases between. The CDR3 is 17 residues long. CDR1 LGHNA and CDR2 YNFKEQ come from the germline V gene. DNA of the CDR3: TGTGCCAGCAGCCAAGATTCTCGGACTCCGAAGGGAAACACCATATATTTT. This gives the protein CASSQDSRTPKGNTIYF.

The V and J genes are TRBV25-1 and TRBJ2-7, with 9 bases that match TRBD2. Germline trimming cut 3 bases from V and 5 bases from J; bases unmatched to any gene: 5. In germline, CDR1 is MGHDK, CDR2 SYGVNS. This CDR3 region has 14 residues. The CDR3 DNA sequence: TGTGCCAGCAGTGACCTTCTAGCGGGACACGAGCAGTACTTC. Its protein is CASSDLLAGHEQYF.

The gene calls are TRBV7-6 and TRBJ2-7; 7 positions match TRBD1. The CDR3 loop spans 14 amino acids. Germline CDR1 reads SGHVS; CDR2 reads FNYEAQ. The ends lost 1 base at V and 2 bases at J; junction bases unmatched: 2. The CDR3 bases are TGTGCCAGCAGCTTAGGCCAGGGGGCCTACGAGCAGTACTTC. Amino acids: CASSLGQGAYEQYF.

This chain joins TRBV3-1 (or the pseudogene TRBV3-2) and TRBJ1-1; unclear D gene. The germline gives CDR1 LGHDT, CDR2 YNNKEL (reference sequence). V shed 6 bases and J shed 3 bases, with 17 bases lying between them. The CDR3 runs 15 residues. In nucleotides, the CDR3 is TGTGCCAGCAGTCCGATAGGTGGCGGAGACACTGAAGCTTTCTTT. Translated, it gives CASSPIGGGDTEAFF.

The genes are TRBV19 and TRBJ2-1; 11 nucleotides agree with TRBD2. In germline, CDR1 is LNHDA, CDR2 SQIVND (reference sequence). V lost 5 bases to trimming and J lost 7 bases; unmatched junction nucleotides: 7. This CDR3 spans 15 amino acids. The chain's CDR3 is CASSPRLAGLNEQFF. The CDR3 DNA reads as TGTGCCAGTAGTCCGAGACTAGCGGGACTTAATGAGCAGTTCTTC.

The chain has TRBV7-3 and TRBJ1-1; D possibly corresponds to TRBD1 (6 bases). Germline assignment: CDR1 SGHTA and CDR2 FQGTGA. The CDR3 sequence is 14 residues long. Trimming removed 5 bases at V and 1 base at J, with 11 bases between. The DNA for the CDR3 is TGTGCCAGCAGCACTACAGGGACGAACACTGAAGCTTTCTTT. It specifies CASSTTGTNTEAFF.

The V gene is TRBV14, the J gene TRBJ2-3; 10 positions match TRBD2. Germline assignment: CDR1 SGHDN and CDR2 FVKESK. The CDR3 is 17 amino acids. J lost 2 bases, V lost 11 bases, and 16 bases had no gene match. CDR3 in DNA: TGTGCCTCAGCGAGACTCCGGCTAGCGGGAGACACAGATACGCAGTATTTT. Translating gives CASARLRLAGDTDTQYF.

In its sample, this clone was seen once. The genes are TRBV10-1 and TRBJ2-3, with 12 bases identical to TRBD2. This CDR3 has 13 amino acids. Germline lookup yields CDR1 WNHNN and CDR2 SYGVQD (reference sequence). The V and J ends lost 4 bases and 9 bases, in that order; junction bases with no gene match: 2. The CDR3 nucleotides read TGCGCCAGCAGTGTCGGGACTAGCGGGACGCAGTATTTT. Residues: CASSVGTSGTQYF.

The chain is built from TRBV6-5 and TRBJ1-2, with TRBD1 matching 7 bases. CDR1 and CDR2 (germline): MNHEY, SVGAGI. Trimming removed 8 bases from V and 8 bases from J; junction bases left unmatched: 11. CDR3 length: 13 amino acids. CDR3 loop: CASPGQSVLGYTF. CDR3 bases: TGTGCCAGCCCGGGACAGTCAGTATTAGGCTACACCTTC.

The CDR3 here is CAISPGQGTEKLFF. The CDR3 DNA reads as TGTGCCATCAGTCCGGGACAGGGAACCGAAAAACTGTTTTTT. The genes are TRBV10-3 and TRBJ1-4; 9 bases agree with TRBD1. V lost 5 bases and J lost 8; bases outside the gene matches: 6. The germline V gene encodes CDR1 ENHRY and CDR2 SYGVKD. The CDR3 extends over 14 amino acids.

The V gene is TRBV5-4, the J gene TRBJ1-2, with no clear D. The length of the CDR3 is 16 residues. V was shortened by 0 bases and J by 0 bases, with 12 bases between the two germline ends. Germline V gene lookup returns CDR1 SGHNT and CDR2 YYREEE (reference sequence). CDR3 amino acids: CASSLATGSANYGYTF. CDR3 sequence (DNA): TGTGCCAGCAGCTTGGCAACTGGTTCCGCTAACTATGGCTACACCTTC.

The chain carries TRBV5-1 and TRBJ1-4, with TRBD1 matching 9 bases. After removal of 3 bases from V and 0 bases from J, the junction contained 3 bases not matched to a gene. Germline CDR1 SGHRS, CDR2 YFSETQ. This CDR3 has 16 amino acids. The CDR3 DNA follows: TGCGCCAGCAGCTGGAGGGACAGGGCAACTAATGAAAAACTGTTTTTT. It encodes CASSWRDRATNEKLFF.